Each of the 13 T cell receptor beta chains below was sequenced from the same sample in a study of beta chain features in type 1 diabetes listed by TCRdb under 2018. Overall results and qualifications from the work: Type 1 diabetes patients showed a moderate but significant shortening of TCRB CDR3 length in all four CD4+ subsets.

The library was prepared using the immunoSEQ multiplex PCR assay. The High Capacity cDNA Reverse Transcription Kit was used to reverse transcribe all of the isolated RNA, meaning that expressed TCRB transcripts were what got sequenced. The table comes from immuneACCESS by way of TCRdb, which keeps in-frame sequences with V and J called. Part of the clones is missing from these tables; in studies checked, under half for an unresolved V gene and the rest for unknown reasons. Here the sample has some 660,000 clones; over 13% occur a single time. The top ten clonotypes cover 0.035% to 0.045% of the sample. For these TCRs, the target antigens are not known. Sequencing was performed on naive CD4+ T cells from blood. The cell subset or site label here, explained by the study, means: true naive CD4+ T cells. The receptor set was obtained from a man in his late teens or twenties with type 1 diabetes.

This clone was observed a few times. The chain links TRBV25-1 to TRBJ2-1, with D hard to call. Germline V gives CDR1 MGHDK, CDR2 SYGVNS. This CDR3 spans 14 amino acids. V shed 4 bases and J shed 4 bases, with 11 bases lying between them. The CDR3 is CASSVAVGYNEQFF. The CDR3 DNA follows: TGTGCCAGCAGTGTAGCAGTGGGTTACAATGAGCAGTTCTTC.

The rearrangement joins TRBV7-9 to TRBJ1-6; D is uncertain. Germline CDR1 SEHNR, CDR2 FQNEAQ (reference sequence). The germline V and J ends were trimmed by 6 bases and 7 bases, with 10 bases remaining between them. This CDR3 has 13 amino acids. CDR3 amino acids: CASSRQQNSPLHF. As DNA, the CDR3 is TGTGCCAGCAGTAGACAACAGAATTCACCCCTCCACTTT.

V usage is TRBV5-1 and J usage is TRBJ1-4, with D uncertain. The V gene's germline CDR1 is SGHRS and CDR2 YFSETQ. The V end was cut by 4 bases, the J end by 0 bases, with 4 bases between. The CDR3 is made up of 13 amino acids. The CDR3 loop is CASSPTTNEKLFF. CDR3 bases: TGCGCCAGCAGCCCGACAACTAATGAAAAACTGTTTTTT.

This clone was observed a few times. The chain recombines TRBV29-1 with TRBJ2-1; D gene unclear. The CDR3 covers 12 residues. The V end lost 4 bases, the J end lost 5 bases, and 9 bases lay between the germline ends. CDR1 SQVTM and CDR2 ANQGSEA come from the germline V gene. The CDR3 loop reads CSVGQNNNEQFF. In nucleotides, the CDR3 is TGCAGCGTTGGGCAGAATAACAATGAGCAGTTCTTC.

J is TRBJ2-3 and V is TRBV10-3, with D perhaps matching TRBD1 (6 bases). The CDR3 is 15 residues long. The germline V gene has CDR1 ENHRY and CDR2 SYGVKD. Trimming removed 6 bases from V and 2 bases from J, with 15 bases in between. CDR3 sequence: CAIRPDGDNTDTQYF. DNA of the CDR3: TGTGCCATCAGACCCGATGGGGACAACACAGATACGCAGTATTTT.

In regard to this clone: This sample includes further DNA sequences coding for the same CDR3. The rearrangement joins TRBV28 to TRBJ1-2; a weak D match, TRBD1 (5 bases). The CDR3 has 12 residues. Per the germline V gene, CDR1 is MDHEN and CDR2 is SYDVKM. The V end lost 3 bases, the J end lost 3 bases, and 5 bases lay between the germline ends. The CDR3 coding sequence is TGTGCCAGCAGTTTGACAGACTATGGCTACACCTTC. Translated: CASSLTDYGYTF.

The J gene is TRBJ1-5, the V gene TRBV30; D perhaps matches TRBD1 (6 bases). This CDR3 has 15 amino acids. Trimming removed 1 base at V and 3 bases at J, with 13 bases between. The germline gives CDR1 GTSNPN, CDR2 SVGIG (reference sequence). The CDR3 bases are TGTGCCTGGAGTGCGGGGGCCACCCACAATCAGCCCCAGCATTTT. Amino acid sequence: CAWSAGATHNQPQHF.

Only a few counts were recorded for this clone. The CDR3 DNA follows: TGTGCCACCCTGGACAGGGGGCGGACAGATACGCAGTATTTT. Protein product: CATLDRGRTDTQYF. The chain combines TRBV6-1 with TRBJ2-3, with 11 bases aligning to TRBD1. Germline V gene data show CDR1 as MNHNS and CDR2 as SASEGT. CDR3 length: 14 amino acids. The junction had 6 bases not matched to a gene; V was cut back by 10 bases and J by 3 bases.

This clone was seen a handful of times. V is TRBV29-1 and J is TRBJ1-1; 8 positions agree with TRBD1. CDR1 and CDR2 from the germline V gene are SQVTM and ANQGSEA. With V trimmed by 7 bases and J by 2 bases, 12 bases remained unmatched. The CDR3 spans 15 residues. CDR3: CSAGQGVSFNTEAFF. The CDR3 DNA sequence: TGCAGCGCTGGACAGGGTGTAAGTTTTAACACTGAAGCTTTCTTT. Full variable domain (remainder filled in from reference TRBV29-1 and TRBJ1-1): SAVISQKPSRDICQRGTSLTIQCQVDSQVTMMFWYRQQPGQSLTLIATANQGSEATYESGFVIDKFPISRPNLTFSTLTVSNMSPEDSSIYLCSAGQGVSFNTEAFFGQGTRLTVV.

This clone has only a few counts. This chain links TRBV6-5 with TRBJ1-2, with 7 bases matching TRBD1. Per the germline V gene, CDR1 is MNHEY and CDR2 is SVGAGI. The junction had 6 bases not matched to a gene; V was cut back by 4 bases and J by 4 bases. CDR3 length equals 14 residues. The CDR3 loop reads CASSFPGQTYGYTF. CDR3 DNA sequence: TGTGCCAGCAGTTTTCCGGGACAGACCTATGGCTACACCTTC.

The chain couples TRBV5-1 to TRBJ2-1; 11 positions agree with TRBD2. V lost 4 bases, J lost 8 bases, and 11 bases stayed unmatched. Germline V CDR1 and CDR2: SGHRS, YFSETQ. The CDR3 loop spans 16 amino acids. CDR3 nucleotide sequence: TGCGCCAGCAGCACCGGAATAGCGGGAGGGCGCGATGAGCAGTTCTTC. This sequence encodes CASSTGIAGGRDEQFF.

This clone was recorded a few times. The genes are TRBV7-2 and TRBJ1-6, with D unclear. CDR3 size: 14 residues. Germline CDR1 SGHTA, CDR2 FQGNSA. Trimming stripped 4 bases from V and 8 bases from J, with 12 bases between. CDR3 loop: CASSYGVGYSPLHF. In nucleotides, the CDR3 is TGTGCCAGCAGCTACGGGGTGGGGTATTCACCCCTCCACTTT.

This sequence joins TRBV7-2 and TRBJ2-3; 9 bases are shared with TRBD2. J lost 3 bases, V lost 5 bases, and 6 bases had no gene match. The CDR3 is 15 residues long. Germline CDR1 and CDR2: SGHTA and FQGNSA. The CDR3 sequence is CASSLRTSATDTQYF. CDR3 DNA sequence: TGTGCCAGCAGCCTAAGGACTAGCGCTACAGATACGCAGTATTTT. Filled out from reference TRBV7-2 and TRBJ2-3, the complete variable domain reads GAGVSQSPSNKVTEKGKDVELRCDPISGHTALYWYRQSLGQGLEFLIYFQGNSAPDKSGLPSDRFSAERTGGSVSTLTIQRTQQEDSAVYLCASSLRTSATDTQYFGPGTRLTVL.